This T cell receptor beta chain was identified during a study of CXCR3-negative and CXCR3-positive naive CD8 T cells. Study observations and caveats: CXCR3-negative naive cells had less hydrophobic TRB CDR3s than did CXCR3-positive naive cells.

Remarks on this clonotype: Its specificity is not known.

The libraries of TRB cDNA were prepared using 5' RACE with UMI labels. With the 5' RACE reads reprocessed, TCRdb shows one record per CDR3 protein and no DNA. The sample table sets out more than 70,000 distinct CDR3 sequences. This CDR3 has 20 residues. Germline V CDR1 and CDR2: SGHRS, YFSETQ. V and J are TRBV5-1 and TRBJ2-4; TCRdb's D call of TRBD2 is untestable without DNA. This receptor was obtained from a human donor in good health. Some clones in this sample may be carry-over from other donors' samples. Sequenced sample: naive CXCR3+ CD8+ T cells from blood. Subset described: CD45RO-CCR7+CD27+CD95- naive CD8+ T cells expressing CXCR3 (TNR3+). This CDR3 is CASSLRGTSGRELAKNIQYF. Full variable domain (outside the CDR3, taken from reference TRBV5-1 and TRBJ2-4): KAGVTQTPRYLIKTRGQQVTLSCSPISGHRSVSWYQQTPGQGLQFLFEYFSETQRNKGNFPGRFSGRQFSNSRSEMNVSTLELGDSALYLCASSLRGTSGRELAKNIQYFGAGTRLSVL.